The next 2 T cell receptor beta chains were all read from a single sample in a study of T cell repertoires in aging, cancer and after chemotherapy. A mixed TRB-A/B primer pool amplified rearranged TRB by multiplex touch-down PCR. MiXCR, run by TCRdb on the multiplex PCR reads, gives a single entry per CDR3 protein. Found here are approximately 4,900 distinct CDR3 sequences, about 38% of them singletons; the top ten hold around 45%. Amplification of TCR beta used genomic DNA extracted from peripheral blood. The specimen sequenced was blood. The receptors were sampled from a human donor with a blood cancer.

The chain links TRBV5-6 to TRBJ1-1; perhaps TRBD1 as D (5 bases). This CDR3 has 13 amino acids. V shed 0 bases and J shed 4 bases, with 7 bases lying between them. Germline loops: CDR1 SGHDT, CDR2 YYEEEE. Here the CDR3 DNA reads TGTGCCAGCAGCTTGGGGGGGGGCACTGAAGCTTTCTTT. Translated, it gives CASSLGGGTEAFF.

This clonotype has a single count. The chain has TRBV27 and TRBJ2-7; 8 bases map to TRBD1. With V trimmed by 1 base and J by 5 bases, 7 bases remained unmatched. The CDR3 spans 15 residues. Per the germline V gene, CDR1 is MNHEY and CDR2 is SMNVEV (reference sequence). As DNA, the CDR3 is TGTGCCAGCAGTTTATTCGGGACAGGCCACGACGAGCAGTACTTC. It specifies CASSLFGTGHDEQYF.